Sequencing of this TCR beta chain was carried out in a study of T-cell reconstitution after alpha-beta-depleted transplantation in children. Study-level findings and limits: About two months after transplant, alpha-beta T cells reportedly came from several hundred expanded graft clones. The authors attributed T-cell counts and diversity one year after transplant mostly to newly produced T cells.

The authors prepared the TCRbeta library with unique molecular identifiers. One entry per CDR3 protein results from TCRdb running MiXCR on the PCR reads. The sample lists about 470,000 distinct CDR3 sequences; about 40% were seen once. J was trimmed by 5 bases and V by 0 bases; bases with no gene match: 9. CDR1 is SGHRS and CDR2 is YFSETQ in the germline V gene. The CDR3 spans 16 residues. This clonotype was recorded a few times. Antigen: not known. This rearrangement joins TRBV5-1 to TRBJ2-7; TRBD2 agrees at 9 bases. Specimen: PBMCs, collected before TCRalphabeta/CD19-depleted stem cell transplant. The source of this sequence is a girl aged 2 to 10 with aplastic anemia, due to receive a stem cell transplant. The CDR3 DNA reads as TGCGCCAGCAGCTTGGGTAGCGGGAGCCCCAGGAACGAGCAGTACTTC. Protein sequence: CASSLGSGSPRNEQYF.